The rows below give T cell receptor beta chains drawn from one sample of a study of blood T cell repertoires in COVID-19. Clones were sequenced by immunoSEQ multiplex PCR, and TCRdb holds only the in-frame ones, with some missing. The repertoire holds approximately 170,000 clones, with approximately 86% as singletons. Sequencing used peripheral blood. These receptors came from a man in his 70s with acute or convalescent COVID-19. The CDR3 runs from the conserved cysteine through the conserved F or W. Each record gives: clone size, D gene, V gene, J gene, CDR3 protein, CDR3 DNA. The D gene is left open where the match is weak. Only some rows state a clone size, as once, few, many or a class for expanded clones.

size: .
D: TRBD1
V: TRBV2
J: TRBJ1-3
CDR3: CASSQQGAGNTIYF
DNA: TGTGCCAGCAGTCAACAGGGGGCTGGAAACACCATATATTTT

size: .
D: .
V: TRBV7-9
J: TRBJ1-1
CDR3: CASSVRGKDTEAFF
DNA: TGTGCCAGCAGCGTCCGGGGTAAGGACACTGAAGCTTTCTTT

size: .
D: TRBD2
V: TRBV5-1
J: TRBJ2-1
CDR3: CASSLRLAGGHEQFF
DNA: TGCGCCAGCAGCTTACGACTAGCGGGAGGACATGAGCAGTTCTTC

size: .
D: TRBD2
V: TRBV18
J: TRBJ2-3
CDR3: CASSPREGTDTQYF
DNA: TGTGCCAGCTCACCGCGGGAGGGAACAGATACGCAGTATTTT

size: .
D: .
V: TRBV11-2
J: TRBJ2-1
CDR3: CASSSGAYNEQFF
DNA: TGTGCCAGCAGTTCAGGGGCCTACAATGAGCAGTTCTTC

size: once
D: .
V: TRBV3-1/TRBV3-2
J: TRBJ1-1
CDR3: CASSQVSGTEAFF
DNA: TGTGCCAGCAGCCAAGTTTCCGGCACTGAAGCTTTCTTT

size: once
D: .
V: TRBV2
J: TRBJ2-7
CDR3: CASCRERNYEQYF
DNA: TGTGCCAGCTGCAGGGAAAGAAACTACGAGCAGTACTTC

size: .
D: .
V: TRBV7-2
J: TRBJ2-3
CDR3: CASSFRAGSDTQYF
DNA: TGTGCCAGCAGCTTTAGGGCAGGGTCAGATACGCAGTATTTT

size: .
D: .
V: TRBV3-1/TRBV3-2
J: TRBJ2-7
CDR3: CASSQGGSEEQYF
DNA: TGTGCCAGCAGCCAAGGAGGCTCCGAGGAGCAGTACTTC

size: .
D: .
V: TRBV6-6
J: TRBJ1-5
CDR3: CASSYRGRDQPQHF
DNA: TGTGCCAGCAGTTACCGGGGTCGGGATCAGCCCCAGCATTTT

size: .
D: TRBD1
V: TRBV2
J: TRBJ2-7
CDR3: CASSRDRDSYEQYF
DNA: TGTGCCAGCTCCCGGGACAGGGACTCCTACGAGCAGTACTTC

size: .
D: TRBD1
V: TRBV19
J: TRBJ2-7
CDR3: CASTETVQGPEQYF
DNA: TGTGCCAGTACGGAAACCGTACAGGGGCCCGAGCAGTACTTC

size: .
D: TRBD1
V: TRBV9
J: TRBJ1-6
CDR3: CASSVSSGTGNSPLHF
DNA: TGTGCCAGCAGCGTCTCGTCCGGGACAGGAAATTCACCCCTCCACTTT